One and the same sample provided the 6 T cell receptor beta chains below, sequenced in a study of blood T cell repertoires in COVID-19 (dated by TCRdb to 2020 to 2021). Receptor libraries were prepared by the immunoSEQ multiplex PCR assay. TCRdb carries this immuneACCESS record with in-frame sequences only. Its versions omit some clonotypes, under half of them owing to an unresolved V gene in the studies checked, with the rest unexplained. This sample has 40,000 to 50,000 clones in its table, and roughly nine tenths of those were observed once. The top ten clones comprise more than 5% of the sample. The source material was peripheral blood. The source of these receptors is a human donor in a cohort sampled during active COVID-19.

V gene TRBV5-4 combines with J gene TRBJ2-7; the match to TRBD1 covers 8 bases. This CDR3 has 18 amino acids. Per the germline V gene, CDR1 is SGHNT and CDR2 is YYREEE (reference sequence). Trimming cost V 2 bases and J 1 base; bases outside gene matches: 14. Written as DNA, the CDR3 is TGTGCCAGCAGCTTAGGACCCGGACAGGGATTAACATCCTACGAGCAGTACTTC. Amino acids: CASSLGPGQGLTSYEQYF.

The chain employs TRBV11-2 and TRBJ1-1; 8 bases line up with TRBD1. The CDR3 is 17 amino acids. Per germline, CDR1 SGHAT and CDR2 FQNNGV. V lost 1 base to trimming and J lost 0 bases; unmatched junction nucleotides: 7. CDR3 amino acids: CASSLGTGTSMNTEAFF. As DNA, the CDR3 is TGTGCCAGCAGCTTAGGGACAGGGACTTCCATGAACACTGAAGCTTTCTTT.

This chain joins TRBV18 and TRBJ1-5; 10 bases map to TRBD1. From germline, CDR1 is KGHSH and CDR2 LQKENI. The CDR3 sequence is 16 residues long. Trimming cost V 0 bases and J 7 bases; bases outside gene matches: 6. The CDR3 nucleotides read TGTGCCAGCTCACCACCGGGGGGACAGGGGCTACAGCCCCAGCATTTT. Its translation: CASSPPGGQGLQPQHF.

This chain uses TRBV5-1 with TRBJ2-3; the D gene is possibly TRBD1 (5 bases). V lost 0 bases, J lost 2 bases, and 7 bases lay in between. The germline V gene has CDR1 SGHRS and CDR2 YFSETQ. The CDR3 spans 14 residues. In DNA, the CDR3 is TGCGCCAGCAGCTTGGGACAGCTCACAGATACGCAGTATTTT. Translating it yields CASSLGQLTDTQYF.

The rearrangement joins TRBV4-3 to TRBJ1-2, with TRBD1 matching over 10 bases. The V segment lost 1 base and the J segment 4 bases; nucleotides outside the gene matches: 6. CDR3 length: 16 amino acids. The germline CDR1 and CDR2 sequences are LGHNA and YSLEER. The CDR3 here is CASSQGDRGWGYGYTF. The CDR3 bases are TGCGCCAGCAGCCAAGGGGACAGGGGTTGGGGCTATGGCTACACCTTC.

This clone was seen a single time. The chain carries TRBV27 and TRBJ1-6, with D tentatively TRBD1 (5 bases). This CDR3 region has 18 residues. The V and J ends lost 3 bases and 6 bases respectively, with 21 bases between them. Germline V gene lookup returns CDR1 MNHEY and CDR2 SMNVEV (reference sequence). As DNA, the CDR3 is TGTGCCAGCAGTTTTCATGAGACGGGAGCTAGGGGTAATTCACCCCTCCACTTT. Translated, it gives CASSFHETGARGNSPLHF.